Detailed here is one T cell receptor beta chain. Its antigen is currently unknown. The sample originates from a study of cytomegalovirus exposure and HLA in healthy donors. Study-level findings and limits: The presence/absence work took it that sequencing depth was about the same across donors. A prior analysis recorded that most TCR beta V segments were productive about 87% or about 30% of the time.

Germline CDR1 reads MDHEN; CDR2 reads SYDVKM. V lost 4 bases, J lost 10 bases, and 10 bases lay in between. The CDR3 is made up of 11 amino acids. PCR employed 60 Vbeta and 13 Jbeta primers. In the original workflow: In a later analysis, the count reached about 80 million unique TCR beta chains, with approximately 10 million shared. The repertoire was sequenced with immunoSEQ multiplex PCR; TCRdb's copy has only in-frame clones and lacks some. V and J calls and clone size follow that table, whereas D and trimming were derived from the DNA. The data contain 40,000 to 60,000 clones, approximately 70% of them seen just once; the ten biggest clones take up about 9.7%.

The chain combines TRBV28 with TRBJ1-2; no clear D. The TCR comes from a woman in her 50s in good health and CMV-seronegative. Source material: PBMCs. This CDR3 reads CASSYQRNYTF. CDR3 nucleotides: TGTGCCAGCAGTTACCAGCGGAACTACACCTTC.